The T cell receptor beta chain under discussion was sequenced for a study of blood T cell repertoires in COVID-19. The germline V gene has CDR1 SGHDT and CDR2 YYEEEE. The CDR3 is 16 residues long. The germline V and J ends were trimmed by 5 bases and 0 bases, with 16 bases remaining between them. In the study's own analysis: The assay estimated nucleated cells by amplifying reference gene primers. Some clones are missing from TCRdb's copy, which holds only in-frame ones; the method was immunoSEQ multiplex PCR. From that table come the V and J calls and clone size; the DNA was used to work out D and trimming. The data hold about 300,000 clones, with around 92% observed a single time. Up to 2 weeks before entering the study, exposed participants had met a COVID-19 case.

This receptor was identified in a woman between 50 and 59 years old who had been exposed to COVID-19. The source material was PBMCs or T cells enriched from blood (not recorded which). The V call is TRBV5-6, the J call TRBJ2-3; a possible D gene is TRBD2 (7 bases). Here the CDR3 DNA reads TGTGCCAGCAGACGGGGCGGGGGCTCCAGCACAGATACGCAGTATTTT. It is translated as CASRRGGGSSTDTQYF.